Listed below are T cell receptor beta chains from one sample, sequenced in a study of T-cell reconstitution after alpha-beta-depleted transplantation in children. MiXCR, applied by TCRdb to the PCR reads, yields one record per CDR3 protein. The sample yields about 97,000 distinct CDR3 sequences, around 7% seen once. The sequencing here drew on PBMCs, taken before TCRalphabeta/CD19-depleted stem cell transplant. The origin of the receptors is a boy aged 2 to 10 with acute lymphoblastic leukemia, due to receive a stem cell transplant. Each CDR3 is given with its conserved first and last residue. The D gene is left open where the match is weak. Expanded clones get a size class; other rows say once, few or many, or leave the size out.

j_call d_call v_call clone_size cdr3_aa cdr3_nt
TRBJ1-5 NA TRBV7-9 NA CASSSPRQPQHF TGTGCCAGCAGCTCCCCCCGTCAGCCCCAGCATTTT
TRBJ2-1 TRBD1 TRBV3-1 few CASSPPGQAGKQFF TGTGCCAGCAGCCCCCCCGGACAGGCAGGGAAGCAGTTCTTC
TRBJ2-3 NA TRBV20-1 few CSARGTALYATDTQYF TGCAGTGCTAGAGGGACGGCGCTTTACGCTACAGATACGCAGTATTTT
TRBJ1-1 TRBD1 TRBV5-1 NA CASSSQGARNTEAFF TGCGCCAGCAGCTCCCAGGGGGCAAGGAACACTGAAGCTTTCTTT
TRBJ2-3 NA TRBV7-2 many CASSLEFTQYF TGTGCCAGCAGCTTAGAGTTCACGCAGTATTTT
TRBJ1-5 NA TRBV20-1 NA CSARGTADSNQPQHF TGCAGTGCTAGGGGGACCGCCGATAGCAATCAGCCCCAGCATTTT
TRBJ2-3 TRBD2 TRBV5-1 NA CASRPGLAGRRGTQYF TGCGCCAGCAGACCTGGACTAGCGGGGCGCAGGGGTACGCAGTATTTT
TRBJ2-7 NA TRBV7-3 few CASSLAEGGGQYF TGTGCCAGCAGCTTAGCAGAGGGGGGCGGGCAGTACTTC
TRBJ2-1 NA TRBV12-3/TRBV12-4 many CASSPLGGLSYNEQFF TGTGCCAGCAGTCCCCTCGGGGGTCTCTCCTACAATGAGCAGTTCTTC
TRBJ2-7 NA TRBV4-2 few CASSQDLSYEQYF TGTGCCAGCAGCCAAGACTTGTCCTACGAGCAGTACTTC
TRBJ1-5 NA TRBV12-3/TRBV12-4 many CASSLGGRFVQPQHF TGTGCCAGCAGCCTGGGGGGCCGATTCGTTCAGCCCCAGCATTTT
TRBJ1-1 TRBD1 TRBV6-5 NA CASSRQGARTEAFF TGTGCCAGCAGTCGACAGGGGGCGCGGACTGAAGCTTTCTTT
TRBJ2-3 TRBD2 TRBV28 NA CASSFGERGDYTSTDTQYF TGTGCCAGCAGTTTTGGAGAGCGGGGGGACTACACTAGCACAGATACGCAGTATTTT
TRBJ2-7 NA TRBV27 few CASSLSGTSYEQYF TGTGCCAGCAGTTTATCAGGGACCTCCTACGAGCAGTACTTC
TRBJ2-2 TRBD1 TRBV7-2 many CASSLTGTANTGELFF TGTGCCAGCAGTTTGACAGGGACCGCGAACACCGGGGAGCTGTTTTTT
TRBJ2-6 TRBD1 TRBV19 few CASSTRGTAGANVLTF TGTGCCAGTAGTACGCGAGGGACAGCTGGGGCCAACGTCCTGACTTTC
TRBJ1-1 NA TRBV21-1 many CASSNGERSAFF TGTGCCAGCAGCAATGGTGAGAGAAGCGCTTTCTTT
TRBJ2-2 NA TRBV24-1 many CATSDFTYTGELFF TGTGCCACCAGTGATTTTACTTACACCGGGGAGCTGTTTTTT
TRBJ2-5 TRBD1 TRBV6-2/TRBV6-3 few CASSLALWTGVIQETQYF TGTGCCAGCAGTCTCGCCCTTTGGACAGGGGTTATCCAAGAGACCCAGTACTTC
TRBJ2-3 TRBD2 TRBV5-6 few CASSYNLAGGSDTQYF TGTGCCAGCAGCTACAACTTAGCGGGGGGTTCAGATACGCAGTATTTT
TRBJ2-4 TRBD2 TRBV10-2 many CASSEWLAGGLSKNIQYF TGCGCCAGCAGTGAGTGGCTAGCGGGGGGATTGAGCAAAAACATTCAGTACTTC
TRBJ2-5 NA TRBV12-3/TRBV12-4 few CASSPGLETQYF TGTGCCAGCAGCCCTGGGCTTGAGACCCAGTACTTC
TRBJ1-1 NA TRBV5-1 few CASSLGGYGGATEAFF TGCGCCAGCAGCTTGGGAGGGTACGGGGGGGCCACTGAAGCTTTCTTT
TRBJ2-1 NA TRBV6-1 many CASSDSYNEQFF TGTGCCAGCAGCGATAGCTACAATGAGCAGTTCTTC
TRBJ2-1 NA TRBV2 many CASESSYNEQFF TGTGCCAGCGAGAGCTCCTACAATGAGCAGTTCTTC
TRBJ2-2 TRBD2 TRBV10-1 NA CASSDRSGGDPSNTGELFF TGCGCCAGCAGTGATAGGAGCGGGGGCGACCCATCGAACACCGGGGAGCTGTTTTTT
TRBJ2-2 TRBD2 TRBV7-3 NA CASSLGGGSRELFF TGTGCCAGCAGCTTGGGGGGAGGGAGCCGGGAGCTGTTTTTT
TRBJ1-5 TRBD1 TRBV7-2 NA CASSSRGQGDNQPQHF TGTGCCAGCAGCAGCCGGGGACAGGGGGACAATCAGCCCCAGCATTTT